These T cell receptor beta chains were read from a single sample in a study of TIL therapy for anti-PD-1-resistant metastatic lung cancer. Here immunoSEQ multiplex PCR was the method, and the copy in TCRdb shows in-frame clones only, minus some. The data hold about 47,000 clones, with just over 85% observed a single time. The source was blood, collected at baseline. These receptors were collected from a person aged 30 to 80 with non-small cell lung cancer. The conserved cysteine and the conserved F or W are not part of the CDR3 here.

v_gene	j_gene	CDR3aa
TRBV2	TRBJ2-7	ASTPWAAGDEQY
TRBV7-2	TRBJ2-5	ASSPTEAAGRETQY
TRBV19	TRBJ2-7	ASRTSSYEQY
TRBV6-6	TRBJ2-7	ATLGPMKGAYEQY
TRBV18	TRBJ2-2	ASSLIGGTNTGELF
TRBV7-2	TRBJ2-3	ASSPGSGGDTQY
TRBV6-6	TRBJ2-7	ASSYSRVTGDEQY
TRBV19	TRBJ2-3	ASRRSSDSYTQY
TRBV18	TRBJ2-1	ASSPPQVNNEQF
TRBV6-1	TRBJ2-1	ASSERLAGGSNEQF
TRBV6-2/TRBV6-3	TRBJ1-6	ASSQTGPNNSPLH
TRBV5-1	TRBJ2-2	ASSLGTSGNTGELF
TRBV20-1	TRBJ2-5	SARTQQTQY
TRBV6-5	TRBJ2-4	ASRGTGEGQY
TRBV15	TRBJ2-2	ATSTPDRAVNTGELF
TRBV28	TRBJ2-1	ASSLGVSEQF
TRBV12-3/TRBV12-4	TRBJ1-4	ASSGDGEKLF
TRBV27	TRBJ1-2	ASSPPQGAGGYT
TRBV9	TRBJ1-6	ASNSGGGSPLH
TRBV29-1	TRBJ2-1	SVVAGIFYNEQF
TRBV27	TRBJ2-5	ASSPNGLLQETQY
TRBV4-3	TRBJ2-1	ASSQGVGQGAGEQF
TRBV7-2	TRBJ2-5	ASSLDHVQGAQETQY
TRBV6-6	TRBJ1-5	ASRNQGGGQNQPQH
TRBV19	TRBJ2-2	ASSKTGKGYTGELF
TRBV19	TRBJ1-5	ATAPRNQPQH
TRBV7-8	TRBJ2-7	ASSLGQPWESSYEQY
TRBV10-3	TRBJ2-1	AISESRGQDNEQF
TRBV2	TRBJ1-1	ASSKGGADTEAF
TRBV4-3	TRBJ1-2	ASSQERGRGGYT
TRBV28	TRBJ1-1	ASRSRDRGRNTEAF
TRBV18	TRBJ2-7	ASSPVWDRAVGRFGKQY
TRBV3-1/TRBV3-2	TRBJ1-1	ASSLLVGWITEAF
TRBV28	TRBJ1-5	ASSLWGAPDQPQH
TRBV12-3/TRBV12-4	TRBJ1-1	ASSFWGRTEAF
TRBV18	TRBJ1-1	ASSRTADTEAF
TRBV7-7	TRBJ2-5	ASSFRDQETQY
TRBV28	TRBJ1-6	ASSIPLDRVNSPLH
TRBV6-6	TRBJ1-2	ASSTIQDSGYT
TRBV7-2	TRBJ2-1	ASTRGGPRGQHNEQF
TRBV30	TRBJ2-2	AWMSLGTANTGELF
TRBV5-6	TRBJ2-1	ASSWYNEQF
TRBV28	TRBJ2-1	ASTNQGEQF
TRBV5-1	TRBJ2-1	ASSTSNEQF
TRBV19	TRBJ2-3	ASSIKTSHPDTQY
TRBV19	TRBJ2-1	ASSRVAGDRNEQF
TRBV2	TRBJ2-1	ASNGVSSYNEQF
TRBV5-6	TRBJ2-3	ASSSRNTDTQY
TRBV15	TRBJ2-7	ATSSYYWTGQSYEQY
TRBV11-3	TRBJ1-2	ASSLRGDEGAPDGYT
TRBV30	TRBJ2-4	AWSVDDGRTIQY
TRBV5-8	TRBJ1-6	ASSLEGVNSPLH
TRBV7-9	TRBJ2-7	ASRLDTSYEQY
TRBV24-1	TRBJ2-7	ATQETGGANPYEQY
TRBV27	TRBJ2-1	ASSRGWVAGGVGEQF
TRBV29-1	TRBJ1-2	SVLHTGQGGGYT
TRBV4-3	TRBJ1-6	ASSQEIVRRLNSPLH
TRBV7-8	TRBJ1-6	ASSLRPGQYNSPLH
TRBV2	TRBJ2-2	ASSVGTGRTGELF